This T cell receptor (beta chain) was obtained from a study of early T cells in non-severe SARS-CoV-2 infection. A single record per CDR3 protein comes from TCRdb applying MiXCR to the 5' RACE reads. Among approximately 56,000 distinct CDR3 sequences listed, roughly 15% were seen once. Germline V gives CDR1 MNHNY, CDR2 SVGAGI (reference sequence). Trimming took 6 bases from V and 0 from J; bases not matched to a gene: 6. The CDR3 is 17 residues long. This clonotype was seen a handful of times. This chain uses TRBV6-6 with TRBJ2-7; 15 bases are a match to TRBD2. Sequencing used whole blood, obtained at baseline. The sequence came from an adult who was a healthcare worker with PCR-confirmed SARS-CoV-2 infection or an uninfected control (not recorded which). CDR3 sequence reads: CASSPGLAGGSSYEQYF. As DNA, the CDR3 is TGTGCCAGCAGCCCGGGACTAGCGGGAGGCAGCTCCTACGAGCAGTACTTC.